This TCR beta chain is from a study of shared clonotypes between healthy human individuals. About this clone itself: Its antigen remains unknown.

Study-wide findings and caveats: Sorted-subset samples were not fully sequenced, rarefaction indicated. Naive subsets tended to show greater estimated richness than memory subsets. It was observed that roughly 4.8% of naive CD4 clonotypes were shared across a handful of donors.

As originally analysed: ImmunoSEQ output lacked quality scores and full-length reads, limiting matched filtering. Method: immunoSEQ multiplex PCR; TCRdb's copy keeps in-frame clones and lacks some. V, J and clone size are those of that table, while D and trimming were read from the DNA. This table has about 2.2 million clones, approximately 94% appearing once. Cells designated naive CD8 were CD45RO-negative and were positively selected for CCR7, with terminally differentiated effector memory CD45RA+ cells excluded. Germline values: CDR1 MDHEN, CDR2 SYDVKM. This CDR3 contains 12 residues. Trimming shortened V by 2 bases and J by 4 bases, and 6 bases separated the two germline ends.

This sequence was found in a man aged 18 to 30 in good health. Some clones in this sample may be carry-over from other donors' samples. Material: naive CD8+ T cells from PBMCs. The chain links TRBV28 to TRBJ2-7; unclear D gene. The CDR3 coding sequence is TGTGCCAGCAGTTTAATACAGTACGAGCAGTACTTC. It encodes CASSLIQYEQYF.